This T cell receptor (beta chain) was captured by sequencing in a study of shared clonotypes between healthy human individuals. The study's findings and limits: Relative to clonotypes present in all four donors, those not shared had lower generation probabilities. Shared clonotypes: about 5.3% naive CD4, roughly 4% naive CD8, less than 2.5% memory CD4, under 0.45% memory CD8. Among donors, sharing of clonotypes was expected to be affected by sequencing depth.

In regard to this clone: What it recognizes is unknown.

Data came from immunoSEQ multiplex PCR; TCRdb stores just in-frame clones and leaves some out. The data hold some 2,500,000 clones, with 93% observed a single time. V gave up 5 bases and J gave up 2 bases, with 30 bases separating them. The CDR3 runs to 21 residues. Germline CDR1 and CDR2: LNHNV and YYDKDF (reference sequence). The healthy adult donors were HIV-negative and reported no recent acute infections or vaccinations. The sequence was collected from a young man in good health. Some clones in this sample may be carry-over from other donors' samples. The material sequenced was naive CD4+ T cells from PBMCs. Subset specified: CD45RA+ positively selected. The chain employs TRBV15 and TRBJ2-2, with a tentative D call TRBD2 (5 bases). For the CDR3, the DNA is TGTGCCACCAGCGACCCTCCGGGGAAGCCGGCCCCCTCTAAAAACACCGGGGAGCTGTTTTTT. Its translation is CATSDPPGKPAPSKNTGELFF.